This entry lists 11 T cell receptor beta chains sequenced from one sample in a study of response to subunit inactivated influenza vaccine. TCRdb redid the calling of the RT-PCR reads with MiXCR, one entry per CDR3 protein. The table records about 650,000 distinct CDR3 sequences, about a sixth of them present only once. Specimen: PBMCs from blood, collected 11 to 12 days after vaccination. All receptors come from a man aged 50-59 years who received an inactivated influenza vaccine.

This chain connects TRBV7-4 to TRBJ2-1; 7 positions agree with TRBD2. CDR3 length: 17 amino acids. Germline V gene lookup returns CDR1 SGHVT and CDR2 SQSDAQ. After removal of 0 bases from V and 0 bases from J, the junction contained 5 bases not matched to a gene. The CDR3 DNA sequence: TGTGCCAGCAGCTTAGCGACTAGCCGTAACTCCTACAATGAGCAGTTCTTC. Its protein is CASSLATSRNSYNEQFF.

The chain has TRBV15 and TRBJ2-3, with 7 nucleotides matching TRBD2. Germline V gene sequence: CDR1 LNHNV, CDR2 YYDKDF (reference sequence). The CDR3 is 16 amino acids. The junction had 7 bases not matched to a gene; V was cut back by 3 bases and J by 1 base. This CDR3 is CATSSPTSSGTDTQYF. The CDR3 bases are TGTGCCACCAGCAGCCCGACTAGCTCCGGCACAGATACGCAGTATTTT. Together with reference TRBV15 and TRBJ2-3, the CDR3 gives the full variable domain: DAMVIQNPRYQVTQFGKPVTLSCSQTLNHNVMYWYQQKSSQAPKLLFHYYDKDFNNEADTPDNFQSRRPNTSFCFLDIRSPGLGDTAMYLCATSSPTSSGTDTQYFGPGTRLTVL.

Many counts were recorded for this clonotype. The gene calls are TRBV12-3 or TRBV12-4 and TRBJ2-7, with TRBD2 identical over 9 bases. V was clipped by 7 bases and J by 5 bases; unmatched bases: 15. This CDR3 spans 16 amino acids. DNA for the CDR3: TGTGCCAGCACCCATAGCGGGGGTAACGGGAGGGACGAGCAGTACTTC. Protein: CASTHSGGNGRDEQYF.

This rearrangement joins TRBV7-2 to TRBJ2-7; unclear D gene. CDR1 is SGHTA, CDR2 FQGNSA, per germline. The CDR3 runs to 12 residues. Between the trimmed V and J ends, which lost 3 bases and 2 bases, there was a span of 5 bases. The CDR3 DNA follows: TGTGCCAGCAGCTTCCCAGCCTACGAGCAGTACTTC. Its protein product is CASSFPAYEQYF.

V usage is TRBV20-1 and J usage is TRBJ1-1, with D possibly matching TRBD1 (5 bases). This CDR3 is built from 13 residues. The V gene lost 6 bases and the J gene lost 1 base, with 12 bases spanning the gap. Germline-derived CDR1 and CDR2 are DFQATT and SNEGSKA (reference sequence). The CDR3 sequence: CSAAMGGNTEAFF. The DNA for the CDR3 is TGCAGTGCCGCAATGGGGGGGAACACTGAAGCTTTCTTT.

The chain is built from TRBV29-1 and TRBJ2-1; tentatively, D is TRBD2 (5 bases). CDR1 is SQVTM, CDR2 ANQGSEA, per germline. The ends were cut back, 4 bases at V and 0 bases at J, with 10 bases in the middle. This CDR3 is built from 14 residues. Here the CDR3 reads CSVVSGSSYNEQFF. The CDR3 coding sequence is TGCAGCGTTGTTTCGGGAAGCTCCTACAATGAGCAGTTCTTC.

This clonotype was counted a few times. The chain is built from TRBV5-1 and TRBJ2-7; D is unresolved. Per germline, CDR1 SGHRS and CDR2 YFSETQ. The CDR3 has 12 amino acids. V lost 4 bases and J 3 bases, leaving 8 bases between the germline ends. CDR3 bases: TGCGCCAGCAGCCCGAATTTCTACGAGCAGTACTTC. Translating it yields CASSPNFYEQYF.

This clonotype occurred a few times. This chain uses TRBV6-1 with TRBJ2-2; 10 positions match TRBD1. Germline trimming cut 5 bases from V and 5 bases from J; bases unmatched to any gene: 11. The CDR3 covers 17 residues. Germline V gene data show CDR1 as MNHNS and CDR2 as SASEGT. DNA of the CDR3: TGTGCCAGCAGTCAACGACAGGGGGCCTTCCTAACCGGGGAGCTGTTTTTT. It specifies CASSQRQGAFLTGELFF.

This clonotype has a count of ten or more. V and J are TRBV12-3 or TRBV12-4 and TRBJ2-7; the D gene is possibly TRBD2 (6 bases). The CDR3 length is 14 residues. Trimming removed 3 bases at V and 2 bases at J, with 11 bases between. This chain's CDR3 is CASSFSSAAYEQYF. CDR3 coding DNA: TGTGCCAGCAGTTTTTCTAGCGCAGCCTACGAGCAGTACTTC.

The CDR3 DNA is TGTGCCAGCAGTACAGGCGCTAGCGGACCAGATACGCAGTATTTT. Its protein is CASSTGASGPDTQYF. The rearrangement joins TRBV28 to TRBJ2-3, with 7 bases lining up with TRBD2. CDR1 and CDR2 from the germline V gene are MDHEN and SYDVKM. Trimming took 5 bases from V and 4 from J; bases not matched to a gene: 9. The CDR3 spans 15 residues.

In its sample, this clonotype was seen a few times. The chain joins TRBV20-1 to TRBJ1-5; 7 nucleotides match TRBD1. The V and J ends lost 4 bases and 2 bases, in that order; junction bases with no gene match: 8. Looked up from germline, CDR1 is DFQATT and CDR2 is SNEGSKA (reference sequence). The CDR3 sequence is 15 residues long. In DNA, the CDR3 is TGCAGTGCTACAAAACCTCAGGGGGGCAATCAGCCCCAGCATTTT. This encodes CSATKPQGGNQPQHF.